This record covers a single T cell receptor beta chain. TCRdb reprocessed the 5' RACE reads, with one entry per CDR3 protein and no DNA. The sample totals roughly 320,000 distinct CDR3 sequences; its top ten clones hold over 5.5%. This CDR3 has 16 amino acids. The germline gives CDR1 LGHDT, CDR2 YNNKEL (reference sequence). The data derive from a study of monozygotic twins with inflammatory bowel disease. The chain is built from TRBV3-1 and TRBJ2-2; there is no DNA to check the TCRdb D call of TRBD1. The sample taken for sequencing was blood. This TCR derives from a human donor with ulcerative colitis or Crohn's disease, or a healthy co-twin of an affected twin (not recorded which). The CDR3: CASSHRTGLRTGELFF.